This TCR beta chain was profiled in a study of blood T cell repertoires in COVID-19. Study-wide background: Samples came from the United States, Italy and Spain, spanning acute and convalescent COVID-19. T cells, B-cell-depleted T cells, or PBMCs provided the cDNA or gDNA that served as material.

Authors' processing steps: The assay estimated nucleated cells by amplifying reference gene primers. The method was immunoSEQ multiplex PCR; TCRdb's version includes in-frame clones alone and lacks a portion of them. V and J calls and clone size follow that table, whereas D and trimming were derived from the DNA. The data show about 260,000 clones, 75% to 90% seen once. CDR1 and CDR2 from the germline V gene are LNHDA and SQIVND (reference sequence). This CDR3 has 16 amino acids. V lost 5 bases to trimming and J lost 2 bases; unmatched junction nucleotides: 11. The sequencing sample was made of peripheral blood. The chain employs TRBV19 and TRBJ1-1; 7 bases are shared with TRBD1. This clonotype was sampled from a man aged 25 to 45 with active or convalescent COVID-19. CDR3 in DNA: TGTGCCAGTAGTCCGGGGACAGCCAAGCCAAACACTGAAGCTTTCTTT. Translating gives CASSPGTAKPNTEAFF.